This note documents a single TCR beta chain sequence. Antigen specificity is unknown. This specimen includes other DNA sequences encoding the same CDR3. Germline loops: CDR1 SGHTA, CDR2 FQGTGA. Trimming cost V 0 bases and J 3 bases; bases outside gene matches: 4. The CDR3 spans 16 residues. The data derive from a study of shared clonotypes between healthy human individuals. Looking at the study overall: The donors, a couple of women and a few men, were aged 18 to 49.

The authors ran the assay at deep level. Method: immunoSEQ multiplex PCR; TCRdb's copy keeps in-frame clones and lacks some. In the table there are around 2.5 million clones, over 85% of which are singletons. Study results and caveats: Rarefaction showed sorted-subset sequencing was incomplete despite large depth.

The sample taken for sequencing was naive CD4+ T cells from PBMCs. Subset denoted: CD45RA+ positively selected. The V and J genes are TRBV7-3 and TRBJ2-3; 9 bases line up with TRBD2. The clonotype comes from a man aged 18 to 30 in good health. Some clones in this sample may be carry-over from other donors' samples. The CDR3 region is CASSLTSGSGTDTQYF. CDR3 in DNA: TGTGCCAGCAGCTTAACTAGCGGGAGTGGGACAGATACGCAGTATTTT. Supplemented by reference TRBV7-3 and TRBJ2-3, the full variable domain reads GAGVSQTPSNKVTEKGKYVELRCDPISGHTALYWYRQSLGQGPEFLIYFQGTGAADDSGLPNDRFFAVRPEGSVSTLKIQRTERGDSAVYLCASSLTSGSGTDTQYFGPGTRLTVL.